The sequence of this T cell receptor (beta chain) was determined in a study of cytotoxic CD8 clonotypes in ibrutinib-treated CLL. Study-level results: Baseline values of clonality outstripped age-matched healthy donors and followed circulating CD8+ T-cell counts.

On this clone itself: What it binds is unknown.

The method was immunoSEQ multiplex PCR; TCRdb's version includes in-frame clones alone and lacks a portion of them. Of more than 85,000 clones in the sample, roughly three quarters were seen once. CDR1 and CDR2 from the germline V gene are SGHKS and YYEKEE (reference sequence). This CDR3 has 16 residues. The J segment lost 0 bases and the V segment lost 0 bases, leaving 3 bases of the junction unmatched. The sequence was obtained from a human donor with chronic lymphocytic leukemia. Sequencing used PBMCs, obtained after 24 months of ibrutinib treatment. This chain joins TRBV5-5 and TRBJ1-1, with 9 bases matching TRBD1. CDR3 coding DNA: TGTGCCAGCAGCTTGGCCCGGACAGGGGTGAACACTGAAGCTTTCTTT. It specifies CASSLARTGVNTEAFF.